This T cell receptor (beta chain) was sequenced for a study of shared clonotypes between healthy human individuals. Germline V gives CDR1 LGHNA, CDR2 YSLEER. Between the trimmed V and J ends, which lost 1 base and 7 bases, there was a span of 16 bases. The CDR3 loop spans 15 amino acids. Clones were read by immunoSEQ multiplex PCR, and TCRdb kept only the in-frame ones, dropping some. The sample yields over a million clones, roughly 96% seen once. This receptor was identified in a man aged 25-45 years in good health. Sequencing input: naive CD4+ T cells sorted from blood. Subset of the sample: CD45RA+ positively selected. The chain is built from TRBV4-3 and TRBJ1-2; tentatively, D is TRBD1 (6 bases). CDR3 loop: CASSQAGVLASGYTF. The CDR3 region has the DNA TGCGCCAGCAGCCAAGCAGGGGTACTGGCATCTGGCTACACCTTC.